This T cell receptor (beta chain) was observed in a study of blood T cells in healthy people across ages. Study summary: In model experiments, template switching was able to capture about one barcoded beta molecule for every two T cells that were present. Study-level findings and limits: Reliance upon unsorted PBMCs precluded definitive naive versus antigen-experienced comparison. Investigators viewed diversity estimates from one million T cells as underestimates, the study reported.

Extractions gave at least 5.5 micrograms of total RNA per sample. A second roughly 6 to 11 cycle PCR used barcoded and J-beta primers. Each CDR3 protein is one row after TCRdb ran MiXCR on the 5' RACE reads. The table lists about 1 million distinct CDR3 sequences, under 45% of them singletons. Regarding this clonotype: Its matching antigen is unknown.

Germline values: CDR1 SGHVS, CDR2 FNYEAQ. The CDR3 has 15 amino acids. The sequencing input was blood. The TCR was taken from a woman in her sixties in good health. The chain carries TRBV7-6 and TRBJ2-7; 12 bases align to TRBD2. The DNA end lines up better with TRBJ2-5; the J call may be wrong. The CDR3 here is CASSKTSGSWETQYF. As DNA, the CDR3 is TGTGCCAGCAGCAAGACTAGCGGGAGCTGGGAGACCCAGTACTTC.